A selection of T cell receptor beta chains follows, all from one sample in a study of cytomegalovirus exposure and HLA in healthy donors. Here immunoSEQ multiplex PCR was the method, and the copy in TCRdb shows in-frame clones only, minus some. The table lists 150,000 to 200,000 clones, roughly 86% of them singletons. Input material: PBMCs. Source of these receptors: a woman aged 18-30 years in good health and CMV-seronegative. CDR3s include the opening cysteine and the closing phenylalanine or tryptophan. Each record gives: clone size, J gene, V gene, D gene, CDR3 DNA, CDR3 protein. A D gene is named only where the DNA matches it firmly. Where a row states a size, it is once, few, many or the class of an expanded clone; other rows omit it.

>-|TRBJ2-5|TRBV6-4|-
TGTGCCAGCAGCGCCCAAGGGGGTAGTGGGGAGACCCAGTACTTC
CASSAQGGSGETQYF
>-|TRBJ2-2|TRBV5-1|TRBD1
TGCGCCAGCAGCCGAACGACCACAGGGGGCGCGAACACCGGGGAGCTGTTTTTT
CASSRTTTGGANTGELFF
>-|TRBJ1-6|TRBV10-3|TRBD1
TGTGCCATCAGCGGGACAGGGGGAGTTTCACCCCTCCACTTT
CAISGTGGVSPLHF
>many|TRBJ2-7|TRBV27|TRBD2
TGTGCCAGCGGGCCCCGGTGGGGAGCGGGACTAGCGGGGAAATACGAGCAGTACTTC
CASGPRWGAGLAGKYEQYF
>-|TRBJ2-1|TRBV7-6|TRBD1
TGTGCCAGCAGCCTCCTCCCGGGCGACAGGGTTTTAAATGAGCAGTTCTTC
CASSLLPGDRVLNEQFF
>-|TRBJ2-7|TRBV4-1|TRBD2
TGCGCCAGCAGCCAAACGGGACTAGCGGGATACGAGCAGTACTTC
CASSQTGLAGYEQYF
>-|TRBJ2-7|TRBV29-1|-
TGCAGCGTTGATGGCCACCAAGGAGTCGAGCAGTACTTC
CSVDGHQGVEQYF
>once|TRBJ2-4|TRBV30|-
TGTGCCTGGGCCCCGCTAGGAGTCGGCATTCAGTACTTC
CAWAPLGVGIQYF
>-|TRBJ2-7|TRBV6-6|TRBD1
TGTGCCAGCAGTCTAAAAGTGGGACAGGAAAACTACGAGCAGTACTTC
CASSLKVGQENYEQYF
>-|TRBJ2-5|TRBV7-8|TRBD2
TGTGCCAGCAGCTTAGCCGGGACTACTCACCGGGGGACCCAGTACTTC
CASSLAGTTHRGTQYF
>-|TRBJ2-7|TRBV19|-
TGTGCCAGTAGTATACGGGCTAGAGAGCCTGTATGGGGAGGAGACTACGAGCAGTACTTC
CASSIRAREPVWGGDYEQYF
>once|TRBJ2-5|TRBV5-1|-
TGCGCCAGCAGCTTGCAACAAGAGACCCAGTACTTC
CASSLQQETQYF
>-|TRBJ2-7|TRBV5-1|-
TGCGCCAGCAGTCAGGGCGGACCCTACGAGCAGTACTTC
CASSQGGPYEQYF
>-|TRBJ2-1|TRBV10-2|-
TGCGCCAGCAGTCCAGGGTACAATGAGCAGTTCTTC
CASSPGYNEQFF
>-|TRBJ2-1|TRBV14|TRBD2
TGTGCCAGCAGCCAACAGCCCCGGAATAGCGGGAGGCCCCGAAGATGGAATGAGCAGTTCTTC
CASSQQPRNSGRPRRWNEQFF
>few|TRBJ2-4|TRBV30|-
TGTGCCTGGAGTGCAGGCAGGGGGGACAAAAACATTCAGTACTTC
CAWSAGRGDKNIQYF
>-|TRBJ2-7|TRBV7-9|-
TGTGCCAGCAGCTTAGTTGCAGTCTCCTACGAGCAGTACTTC
CASSLVAVSYEQYF
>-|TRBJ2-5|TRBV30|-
TGTGCCTGGAGTGTTGGCAGCCAAGAGACCCAGTACTTC
CAWSVGSQETQYF
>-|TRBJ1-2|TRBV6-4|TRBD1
TGTGCCAGCAGTGAGATCGGGCAGGGGGTGATCGGCTACACCTTC
CASSEIGQGVIGYTF
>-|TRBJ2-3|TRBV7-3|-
TGTGCCAGCAGTCGACTGGGGGGAAGAGAAGATACGCAGTATTTT
CASSRLGGREDTQYF
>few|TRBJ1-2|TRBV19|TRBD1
TGTGCCAGTAGTATCTACAGGGGTGGCTATGGCTACACCTTC
CASSIYRGGYGYTF
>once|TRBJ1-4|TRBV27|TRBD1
TGTGCCAGCAGTCATGGGACAGGGGGCCTAAAACTGTTTTTT
CASSHGTGGLKLFF
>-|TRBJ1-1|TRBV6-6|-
TGTGCCAGCAGTTACAGGCTAGGCGACACTGAAGCTTTCTTT
CASSYRLGDTEAFF
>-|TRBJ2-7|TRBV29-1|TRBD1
TGCAGCGTGGGGACAGGAAGGAACGAGCAGTACTTC
CSVGTGRNEQYF
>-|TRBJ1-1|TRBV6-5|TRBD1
TGTGCCAGCAGTCGGACAGGGGCGTTTGAAGCTTTCTTT
CASSRTGAFEAFF
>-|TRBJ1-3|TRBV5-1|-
TGCGCCAGCAGCCCGGACTGGGAACGAAACACCATATATTTT
CASSPDWERNTIYF
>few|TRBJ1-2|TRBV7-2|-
TGTGCCAGCACCCTGGTGTCAGGATACTATGGCTACACCTTC
CASTLVSGYYGYTF
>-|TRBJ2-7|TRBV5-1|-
TGCGCCAGCAGCTTTACTAGGGAGTCCTCCTACGAGCAGTACTTC
CASSFTRESSYEQYF
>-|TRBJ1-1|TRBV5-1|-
TGCGCCAGCAGCATAGGGACCTACGGGGGGAACACTGAAGCTTTCTTT
CASSIGTYGGNTEAFF
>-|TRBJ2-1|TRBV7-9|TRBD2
TGTGCCAGCAGCGAAAAGGGAAGCTCCGGGACTAGGAATGAGCAGTTCTTC
CASSEKGSSGTRNEQFF
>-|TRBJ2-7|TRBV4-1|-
TGCGCCAGCAGCCAAGACCCCTACAGGGTAGGCTACGAGCAGTACTTC
CASSQDPYRVGYEQYF
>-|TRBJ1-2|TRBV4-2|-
TGTGCCAGCAGCCAAGATCTTGGGACGGAGGGAGGCTACACCTTC
CASSQDLGTEGGYTF
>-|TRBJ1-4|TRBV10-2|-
TGCGCCAGCAGGGGGGCCACTAATGAAAAACTGTTTTTT
CASRGATNEKLFF
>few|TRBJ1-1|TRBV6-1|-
TGTGCCAGCAGTGAAAGGGGGTTCGTTGACACTGAAGCTTTCTTT
CASSERGFVDTEAFF
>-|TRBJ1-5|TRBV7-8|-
TGTGCCAGCAGCCATCGACCCATCGGAGGCAATCAGCCCCAGCATTTT
CASSHRPIGGNQPQHF
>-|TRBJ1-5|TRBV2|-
TGTGCCAGCAAAAACCAGGGTCAGCCCCAGCATTTT
CASKNQGQPQHF
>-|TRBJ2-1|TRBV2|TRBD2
TGTGCCAGCAGTGACCCTAGCGGTACCTACAATGAGCAGTTCTTC
CASSDPSGTYNEQFF
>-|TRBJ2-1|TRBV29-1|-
TGCAGCGTTGAAATGGGGGGATCCATAAGCTCCTACAATGAGCAGTTCTTC
CSVEMGGSISSYNEQFF
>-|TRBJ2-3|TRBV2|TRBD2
TGTGCCAGCAGTGAAGAGAGCGGGAGGACCACAGATACGCAGTATTTT
CASSEESGRTTDTQYF
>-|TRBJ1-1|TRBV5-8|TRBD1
TGTGCCAGCAGCTTGGCCGTGGGTCGACAGGGCCCTACTGAAGCTTTCTTT
CASSLAVGRQGPTEAFF
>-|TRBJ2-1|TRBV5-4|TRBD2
TGTGCCAGCAGCTTGGTCCTAGCGGGACTCAATGAGCAGTTCTTC
CASSLVLAGLNEQFF
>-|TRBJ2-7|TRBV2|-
TGTGCCAGCAGTTCCCCCGGCGAGCAGTACTTC
CASSSPGEQYF
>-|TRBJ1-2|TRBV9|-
TGTGCCAGCAGCGTGGCGGGTTGGGCTAACTATGGCTACACCTTC
CASSVAGWANYGYTF
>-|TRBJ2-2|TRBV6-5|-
TGTGCCAGCAGTTACTCCGACAGTAACACCGGGGAGCTGTTTTTT
CASSYSDSNTGELFF
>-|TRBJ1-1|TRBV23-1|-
TGCGCCAGCAGTCAATCAATCCTCGGGGAGATCTTT
CASSQSILGEIF